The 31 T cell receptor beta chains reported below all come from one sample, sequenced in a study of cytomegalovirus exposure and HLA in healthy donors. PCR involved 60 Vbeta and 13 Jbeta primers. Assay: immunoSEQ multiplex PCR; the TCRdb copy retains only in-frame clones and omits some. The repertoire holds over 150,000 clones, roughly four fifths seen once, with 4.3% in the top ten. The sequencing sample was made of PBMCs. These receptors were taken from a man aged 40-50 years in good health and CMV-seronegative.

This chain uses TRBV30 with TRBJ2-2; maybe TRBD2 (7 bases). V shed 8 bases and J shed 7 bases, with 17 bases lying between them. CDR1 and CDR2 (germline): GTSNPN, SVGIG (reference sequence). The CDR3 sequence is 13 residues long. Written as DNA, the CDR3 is TGTGCCCTTAGGGAGGGGGGCAGCGGGGAGCTGTTTTTT. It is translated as CALREGGSGELFF. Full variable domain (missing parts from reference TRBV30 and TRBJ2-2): SQTIHQWPATLVQPVGSPLSLECTVEGTSNPNLYWYRQAAGRGLQLLFYSVGIGQISSEVPQNLSASRPQDRQFILSSKKLLLSDSGFYLCALREGGSGELFFGEGSRLTVL.

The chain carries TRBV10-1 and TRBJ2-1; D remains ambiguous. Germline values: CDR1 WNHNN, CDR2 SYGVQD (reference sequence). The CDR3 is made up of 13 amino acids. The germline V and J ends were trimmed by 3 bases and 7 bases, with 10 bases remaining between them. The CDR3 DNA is TGCGCCAGCAGTGACCCCGACGGGAATGAGCAGTTCTTC. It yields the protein CASSDPDGNEQFF.

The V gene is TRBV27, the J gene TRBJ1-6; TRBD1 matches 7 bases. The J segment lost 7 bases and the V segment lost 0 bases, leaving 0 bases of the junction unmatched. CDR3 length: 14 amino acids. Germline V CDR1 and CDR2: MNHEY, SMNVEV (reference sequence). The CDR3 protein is CASSLSQGNSPLHF. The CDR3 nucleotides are TGTGCCAGCAGTTTATCACAGGGGAATTCACCCCTCCACTTT.

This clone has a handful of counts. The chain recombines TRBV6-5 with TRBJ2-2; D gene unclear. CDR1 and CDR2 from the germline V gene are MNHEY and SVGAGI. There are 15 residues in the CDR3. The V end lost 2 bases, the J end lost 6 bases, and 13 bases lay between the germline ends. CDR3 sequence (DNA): TGTGCCAGCAGTTACCTCAGGCAAGATGCCGGGGAGCTGTTTTTT. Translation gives CASSYLRQDAGELFF.

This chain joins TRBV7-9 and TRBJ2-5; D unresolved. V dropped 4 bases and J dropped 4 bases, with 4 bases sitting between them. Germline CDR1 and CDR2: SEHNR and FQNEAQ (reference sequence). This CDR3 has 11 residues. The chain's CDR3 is CASSYGETQYF. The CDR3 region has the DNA TGTGCCAGCAGCTACGGAGAGACCCAGTACTTC.

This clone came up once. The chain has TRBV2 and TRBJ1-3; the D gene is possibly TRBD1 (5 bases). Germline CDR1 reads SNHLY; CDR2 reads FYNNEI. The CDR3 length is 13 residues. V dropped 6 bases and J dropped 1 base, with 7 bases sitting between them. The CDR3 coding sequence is TGTGCCAGCAGGACAGCATCTGGAAACACCATATATTTT. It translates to CASRTASGNTIYF.

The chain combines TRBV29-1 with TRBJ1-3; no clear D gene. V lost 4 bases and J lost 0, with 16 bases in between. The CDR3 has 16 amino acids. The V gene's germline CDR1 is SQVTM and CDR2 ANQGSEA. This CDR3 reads CSVVGSQTSSGNTIYF. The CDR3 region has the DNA TGCAGCGTTGTGGGTTCGCAAACTAGCTCTGGAAACACCATATATTTT.

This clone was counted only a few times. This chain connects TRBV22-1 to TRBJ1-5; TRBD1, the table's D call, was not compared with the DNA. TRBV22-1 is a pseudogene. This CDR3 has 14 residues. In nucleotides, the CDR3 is TGTCCTGGGAGCGCTAACAGGGGCGGTCAGCCCCAGCATTTT. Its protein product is CPGSANRGGQPQHF.

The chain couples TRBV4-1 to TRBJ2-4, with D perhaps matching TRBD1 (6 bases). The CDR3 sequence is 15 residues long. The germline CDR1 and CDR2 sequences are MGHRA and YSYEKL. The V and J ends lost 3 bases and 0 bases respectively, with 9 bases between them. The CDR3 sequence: CASSHGDKAKNIQYF. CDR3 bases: TGCGCCAGCAGCCACGGGGACAAAGCCAAAAACATTCAGTACTTC.

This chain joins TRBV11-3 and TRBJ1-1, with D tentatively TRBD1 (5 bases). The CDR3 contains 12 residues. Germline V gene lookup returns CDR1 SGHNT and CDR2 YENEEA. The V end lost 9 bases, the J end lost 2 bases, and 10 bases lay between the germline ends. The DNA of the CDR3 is TGTGCCAGTCAGGGTAGAAACACTGAAGCTTTCTTT. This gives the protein CASQGRNTEAFF.

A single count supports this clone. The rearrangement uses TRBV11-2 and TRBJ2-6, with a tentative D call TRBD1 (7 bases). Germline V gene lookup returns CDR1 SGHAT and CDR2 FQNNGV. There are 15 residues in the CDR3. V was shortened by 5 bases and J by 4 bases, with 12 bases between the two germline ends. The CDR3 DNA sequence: TGTGCCAGCAGCCGCAGGGGGGCCGGGGCCAACGTCCTGACTTTC. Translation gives CASSRRGAGANVLTF.

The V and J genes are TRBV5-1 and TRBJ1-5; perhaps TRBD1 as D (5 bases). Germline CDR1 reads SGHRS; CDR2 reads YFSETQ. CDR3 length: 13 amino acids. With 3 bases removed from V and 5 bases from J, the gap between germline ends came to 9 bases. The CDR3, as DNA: TGCGCCAGCAGCTACCAGGGTGATCAGCCCCAGCATTTT. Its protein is CASSYQGDQPQHF.

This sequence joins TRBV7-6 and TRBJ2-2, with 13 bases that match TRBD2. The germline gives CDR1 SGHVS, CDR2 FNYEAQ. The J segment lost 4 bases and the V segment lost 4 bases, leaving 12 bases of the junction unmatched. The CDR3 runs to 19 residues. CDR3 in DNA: TGTGCCAGCAGCTCAGGGACTAGCGGGGCCCTTAGAATCACCGGGGAGCTGTTTTTT. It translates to CASSSGTSGALRITGELFF.

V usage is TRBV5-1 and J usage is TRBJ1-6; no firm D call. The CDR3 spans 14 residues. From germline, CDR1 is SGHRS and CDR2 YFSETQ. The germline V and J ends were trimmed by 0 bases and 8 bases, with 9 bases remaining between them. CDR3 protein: CASSLVTPDSPLHF. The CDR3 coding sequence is TGCGCCAGCAGCTTGGTTACGCCAGATTCACCCCTCCACTTT. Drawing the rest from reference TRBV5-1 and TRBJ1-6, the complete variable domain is KAGVTQTPRYLIKTRGQQVTLSCSPISGHRSVSWYQQTPGQGLQFLFEYFSETQRNKGNFPGRFSGRQFSNSRSEMNVSTLELGDSALYLCASSLVTPDSPLHFGNGTRLTVT.

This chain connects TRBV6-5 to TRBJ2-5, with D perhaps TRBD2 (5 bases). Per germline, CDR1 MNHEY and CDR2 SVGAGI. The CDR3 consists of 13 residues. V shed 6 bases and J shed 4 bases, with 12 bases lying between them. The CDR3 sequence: CASSPGLIETQYF. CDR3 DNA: TGTGCCAGCAGCCCCGGACTTATAGAGACCCAGTACTTC.

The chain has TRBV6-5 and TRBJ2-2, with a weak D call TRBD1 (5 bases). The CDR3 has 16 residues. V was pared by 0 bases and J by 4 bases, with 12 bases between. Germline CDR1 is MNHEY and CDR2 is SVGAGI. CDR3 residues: CASSYSEGVGTGELFF. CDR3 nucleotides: TGTGCCAGCAGTTACTCGGAAGGGGTGGGCACCGGGGAGCTGTTTTTT.

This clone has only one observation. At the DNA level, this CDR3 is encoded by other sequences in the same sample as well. The CDR3 reads CASSEDRGHEQYF. Here the CDR3 DNA reads TGTGCCAGCAGTGAGGACAGGGGTCACGAGCAGTACTTC. The chain employs TRBV2 and TRBJ2-7, with TRBD1 matching 9 bases. J lost 5 bases, V lost 3 bases, and 2 bases had no gene match. CDR3 size: 13 residues. Germline loops: CDR1 SNHLY, CDR2 FYNNEI.

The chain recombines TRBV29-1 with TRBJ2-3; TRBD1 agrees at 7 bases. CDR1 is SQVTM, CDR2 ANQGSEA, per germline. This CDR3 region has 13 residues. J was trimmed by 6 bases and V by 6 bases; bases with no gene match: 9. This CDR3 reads CSVSLSRGDTQYF. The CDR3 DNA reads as TGCAGCGTCAGCCTATCCAGGGGGGATACGCAGTATTTT.

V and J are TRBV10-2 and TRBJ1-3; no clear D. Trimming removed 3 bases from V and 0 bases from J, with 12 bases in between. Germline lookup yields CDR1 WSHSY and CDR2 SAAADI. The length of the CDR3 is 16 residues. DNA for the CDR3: TGCGCCAGCAGTGAATGGCGGAGCAACTCTGGAAACACCATATATTTT. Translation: CASSEWRSNSGNTIYF.

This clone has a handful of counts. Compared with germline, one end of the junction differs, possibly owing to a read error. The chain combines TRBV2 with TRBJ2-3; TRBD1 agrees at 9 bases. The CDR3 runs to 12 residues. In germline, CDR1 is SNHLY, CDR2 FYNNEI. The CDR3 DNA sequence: TGTGCCAGCAGTGACTGGGACAGGGTGATCCCTTTT. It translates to CASSDWDRVIPF.

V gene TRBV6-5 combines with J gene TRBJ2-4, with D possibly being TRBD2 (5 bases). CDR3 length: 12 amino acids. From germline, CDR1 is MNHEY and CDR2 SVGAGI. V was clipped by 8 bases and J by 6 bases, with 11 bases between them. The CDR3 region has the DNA TGTGCCAGCGGAGGTCTTGGAAACATTCAGTACTTC. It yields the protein CASGGLGNIQYF.

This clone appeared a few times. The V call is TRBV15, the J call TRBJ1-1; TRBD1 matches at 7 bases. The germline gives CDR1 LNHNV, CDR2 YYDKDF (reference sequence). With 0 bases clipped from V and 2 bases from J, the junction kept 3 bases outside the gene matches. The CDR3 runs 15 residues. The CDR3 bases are TGTGCCACCAGCAGAGACAGGGGGACAAACACTGAAGCTTTCTTT. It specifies CATSRDRGTNTEAFF.

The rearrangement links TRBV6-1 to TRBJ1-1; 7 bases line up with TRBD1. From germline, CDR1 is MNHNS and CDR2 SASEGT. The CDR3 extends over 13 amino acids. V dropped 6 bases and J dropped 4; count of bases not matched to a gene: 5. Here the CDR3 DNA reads TGTGCCAGCAGAGTCGCAGGGGGCACTGAAGCTTTCTTT. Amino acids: CASRVAGGTEAFF.

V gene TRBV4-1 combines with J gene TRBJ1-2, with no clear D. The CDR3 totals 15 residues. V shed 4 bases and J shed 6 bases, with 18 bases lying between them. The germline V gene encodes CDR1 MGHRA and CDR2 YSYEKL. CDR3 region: CASSPRPGEGDGYTF. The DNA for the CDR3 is TGCGCCAGCAGCCCCCGACCGGGAGAAGGAGATGGCTACACCTTC.

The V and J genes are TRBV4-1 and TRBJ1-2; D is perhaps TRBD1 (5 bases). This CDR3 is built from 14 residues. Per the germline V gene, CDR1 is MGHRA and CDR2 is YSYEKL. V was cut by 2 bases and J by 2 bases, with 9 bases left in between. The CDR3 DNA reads TGCGCCAGCAGCCAAAATCAGGGAAACTATGGCTACACCTTC. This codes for CASSQNQGNYGYTF.

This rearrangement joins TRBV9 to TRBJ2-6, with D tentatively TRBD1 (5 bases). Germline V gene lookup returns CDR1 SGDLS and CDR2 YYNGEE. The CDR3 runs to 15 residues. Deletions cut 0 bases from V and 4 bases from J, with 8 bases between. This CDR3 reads CASSVGTLGANVLTF. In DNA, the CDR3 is TGTGCCAGCAGCGTAGGGACATTGGGGGCCAACGTCCTGACTTTC.

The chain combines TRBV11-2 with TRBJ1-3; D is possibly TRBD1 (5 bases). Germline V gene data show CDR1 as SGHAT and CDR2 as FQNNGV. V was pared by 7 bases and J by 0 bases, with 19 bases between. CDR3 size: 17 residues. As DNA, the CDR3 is TGTGCCAGCATGGGCGGAGGCGGGACCTCCTCTGGAAACACCATATATTTT. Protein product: CASMGGGGTSSGNTIYF.

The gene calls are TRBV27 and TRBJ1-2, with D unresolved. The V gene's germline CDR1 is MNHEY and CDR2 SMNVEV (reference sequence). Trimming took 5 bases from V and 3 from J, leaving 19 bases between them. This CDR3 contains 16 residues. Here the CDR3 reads CASSAYLGRVDYGYTF. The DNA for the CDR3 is TGTGCCAGCAGTGCATATTTAGGGCGGGTCGACTATGGCTACACCTTC.

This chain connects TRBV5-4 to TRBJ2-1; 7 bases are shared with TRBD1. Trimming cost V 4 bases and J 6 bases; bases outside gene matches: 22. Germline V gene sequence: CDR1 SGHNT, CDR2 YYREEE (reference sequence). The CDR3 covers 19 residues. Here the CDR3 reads CASSIWDRGSRVEINEQFF. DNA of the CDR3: TGTGCCAGCAGCATATGGGACAGAGGGAGTAGAGTAGAGATCAATGAGCAGTTCTTC.

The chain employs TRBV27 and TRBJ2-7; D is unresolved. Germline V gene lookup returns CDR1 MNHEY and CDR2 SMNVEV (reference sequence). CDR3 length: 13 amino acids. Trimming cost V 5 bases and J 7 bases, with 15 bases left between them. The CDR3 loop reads CASSVWVSGEQYF. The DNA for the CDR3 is TGTGCCAGCAGTGTATGGGTCTCCGGGGAGCAGTACTTC.

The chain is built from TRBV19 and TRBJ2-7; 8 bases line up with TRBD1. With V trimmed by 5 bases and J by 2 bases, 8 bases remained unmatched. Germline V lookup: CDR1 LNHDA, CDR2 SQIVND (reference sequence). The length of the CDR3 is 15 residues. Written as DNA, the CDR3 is TGTGCCAGTAGTTGGGCTTCGGGACAGGCCTACGAGCAGTACTTC. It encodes CASSWASGQAYEQYF. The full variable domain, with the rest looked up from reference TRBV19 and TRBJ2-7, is DGGITQSPKYLFRKEGQNVTLSCEQNLNHDAMYWYRQDPGQGLRLIYYSQIVNDFQKGDIAEGYSVSREKKESFPLTVTSAQKNPTAFYLCASSWASGQAYEQYFGPGTRLTVT.